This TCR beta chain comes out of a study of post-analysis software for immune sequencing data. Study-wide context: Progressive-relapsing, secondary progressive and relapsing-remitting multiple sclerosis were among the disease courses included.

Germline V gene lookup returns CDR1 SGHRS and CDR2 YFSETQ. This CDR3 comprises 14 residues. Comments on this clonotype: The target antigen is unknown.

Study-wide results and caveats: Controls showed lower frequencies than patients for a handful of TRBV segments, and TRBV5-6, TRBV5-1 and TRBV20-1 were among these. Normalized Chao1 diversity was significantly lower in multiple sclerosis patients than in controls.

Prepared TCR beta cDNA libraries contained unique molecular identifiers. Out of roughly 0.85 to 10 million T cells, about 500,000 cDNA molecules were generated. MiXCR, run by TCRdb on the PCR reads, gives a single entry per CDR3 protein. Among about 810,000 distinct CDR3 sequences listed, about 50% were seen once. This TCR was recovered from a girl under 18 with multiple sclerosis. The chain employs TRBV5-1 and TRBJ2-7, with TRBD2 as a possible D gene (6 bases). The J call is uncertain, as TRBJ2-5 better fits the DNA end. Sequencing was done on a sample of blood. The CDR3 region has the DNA TGCGCCAGCAGCTCCGTAGCGGCCATGGAGACCCAGTACTTC. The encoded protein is CASSSVAAMETQYF.